These 25 T cell receptor beta chains were sequenced from one sample in a study of cytomegalovirus exposure and HLA in healthy donors. The PCR was carried out with 60 Vbeta primers and 13 Jbeta primers. Libraries were prepared by immunoSEQ multiplex PCR; TCRdb keeps only in-frame clonotypes and omits some of them. This sample has around 100,000 clones, with roughly 73% found just once. Material: PBMCs. The receptors come from a woman aged 25 to 39 in good health and CMV-seronegative.

This clone occurred once. CDR3 nucleotides: TGTGCCAGCAGCCCGAGGACAGGGGGATACTCACCCCTCCACTTT. This gives the protein CASSPRTGGYSPLHF. The chain joins TRBV7-6 to TRBJ1-6, with 10 nucleotides matching TRBD1. The length of the CDR3 is 15 residues. J gave up 10 bases and V 5 bases, and 8 bases lay outside the gene matches. Germline V gene lookup returns CDR1 SGHVS and CDR2 FNYEAQ.

This sequence joins TRBV9 and TRBJ2-7; 10 positions agree with TRBD2. Per the germline V gene, CDR1 is SGDLS and CDR2 is YYNGEE. The CDR3 is made up of 17 amino acids. V trimming: 3 bases; J trimming: 0 bases; junction bases outside the gene matches: 9. The CDR3 nucleotides are TGTGCCAGCAGCGAGGGGGATGGACTAGCGGCCTCCTACGAGCAGTACTTC. It yields the protein CASSEGDGLAASYEQYF. Variable domain in full (rest from reference TRBV9 and TRBJ2-7): DSGVTQTPKHLITATGQRVTLRCSPRSGDLSVYWYQQSLDQGLQFLIQYYNGEERAKGNILERFSAQQFPDLHSELNLSSLELGDSALYFCASSEGDGLAASYEQYFGPGTRLTVT.

The chain carries TRBV7-2 and TRBJ1-6; weak D call: TRBD1 (5 bases). Germline lookup yields CDR1 SGHTA and CDR2 FQGNSA. The CDR3 has 15 amino acids. The V end lost 1 base, the J end lost 9 bases, and 13 bases lay between the germline ends. The CDR3 here is CASSLGSGSRSPLHF. CDR3 bases: TGTGCCAGCAGCTTAGGGTCAGGGTCGCGTTCACCCCTCCACTTT.

V and J are TRBV28 and TRBJ1-5; D gene uncertain. The CDR3 runs 14 residues. Trimming stripped 5 bases from V and 4 bases from J, with 12 bases between. Germline lookup yields CDR1 MDHEN and CDR2 SYDVKM. In nucleotides, the CDR3 is TGTGCCAGCAGTCCCCCTAGTAATAATCAGCCCCAGCATTTT. Its translation is CASSPPSNNQPQHF.

The V and J genes are TRBV6-1 and TRBJ1-5; tentative D call: TRBD1 (6 bases). The CDR3 totals 19 residues. Germline CDR1 reads MNHNS; CDR2 reads SASEGT. Trimming took 2 bases from V and 1 from J, leaving 21 bases between them. The CDR3 DNA reads as TGTGCCAGCAGTGAAAGGGGGGGGGCGGGGGGCAGGAGCAATCAGCCCCAGCATTTT. Translating gives CASSERGGAGGRSNQPQHF.

In this sample, this clone turned up a few times. The CDR3 bases are TGTGCCAGCACCACCAGAGGACAATTGAACACTGAAGCTTTCTTT. Residues: CASTTRGQLNTEAFF. The chain carries TRBV6-6 and TRBJ1-1; weak D call: TRBD1 (5 bases). The CDR3 spans 15 residues. The germline CDR1 and CDR2 sequences are MNHNY and SVGAGI (reference sequence). V was trimmed by 7 bases and J by 0 bases, leaving 15 bases between them.

V is TRBV15 and J is TRBJ1-4; unclear D gene. The length of the CDR3 is 15 residues. CDR1 and CDR2 from the germline V gene are LNHNV and YYDKDF (reference sequence). The V gene lost 7 bases and the J gene lost 0 bases, with 12 bases spanning the gap. CDR3 DNA sequence: TGTGCCACCACCAGGCGCACCGCAACTAATGAAAAACTGTTTTTT. Amino acids: CATTRRTATNEKLFF.

As DNA, the CDR3 is TGTGCCAGCAGCCAAGCGGGGGGGGCGACTCAAGCTTTCTTT. Translating gives CASSQAGGATQAFF. The chain has TRBV4-2 and TRBJ1-1; D is possibly TRBD1 (6 bases). Germline loops: CDR1 LGHNA, CDR2 YNFKEQ. The CDR3 runs to 14 residues. V dropped 1 base and J dropped 9 bases, with 15 bases sitting between them.

This sequence joins TRBV19 and TRBJ1-6, with a tentative D call TRBD1 (6 bases). The germline CDR1 and CDR2 sequences are LNHDA and SQIVND (reference sequence). V lost 4 bases, J lost 7 bases, and 14 bases lay in between. The CDR3 totals 15 residues. CDR3 DNA sequence: TGTGCCAGTAGTACGCGACAGGCAGTAAATTCACCCCTCCACTTT. Amino acids: CASSTRQAVNSPLHF.

The chain uses TRBV29-1 and TRBJ2-5; TRBD1 aligns across 8 bases. The CDR3 totals 12 residues. The germline gives CDR1 SQVTM, CDR2 ANQGSEA. The junction had 4 bases not matched to a gene; V was cut back by 5 bases and J by 5 bases. The CDR3 protein is CSVITGGETQYF. The CDR3 DNA follows: TGCAGCGTTATAACAGGGGGGGAGACCCAGTACTTC.

This clone was seen only a few times. This rearrangement joins TRBV7-2 to TRBJ2-3; D is uncertain. V was trimmed by 1 base and J by 2 bases, leaving 7 bases between them. CDR3 size: 14 residues. Germline CDR1 is SGHTA and CDR2 is FQGNSA. The CDR3, as DNA: TGTGCCAGCAGCTTAGGTCCTACCACAGATACGCAGTATTTT. Translation: CASSLGPTTDTQYF.

This clone was detected only a few times. This chain uses TRBV30 with TRBJ1-1; D not certain. This CDR3 is 12 amino acids long. Germline CDR1 GTSNPN, CDR2 SVGIG (reference sequence). Between the trimmed V and J ends, which lost 5 bases and 4 bases, there was a span of 11 bases. The CDR3 spells CAWDLGGTEAFF. The CDR3, as DNA: TGTGCCTGGGACCTGGGAGGCACTGAAGCTTTCTTT.

J is TRBJ1-2 and V is TRBV5-4; D might be TRBD1 (6 bases). CDR3 length equals 14 residues. V was clipped by 2 bases and J by 7 bases, with 15 bases between them. The V gene's germline CDR1 is SGHNT and CDR2 YYREEE (reference sequence). In nucleotides, the CDR3 is TGTGCCAGCAGCTTACTGGACAGTCCCACTGGCTACACCTTC. This sequence encodes CASSLLDSPTGYTF.

The J gene is TRBJ2-3, the V gene TRBV5-6; D gene unclear. Germline assignment: CDR1 SGHDT and CDR2 YYEEEE. The V gene lost 6 bases and the J gene lost 4 bases, with 12 bases spanning the gap. This CDR3 has 13 amino acids. CDR3 protein: CASTPWSADTQYF. CDR3 DNA sequence: TGTGCCAGCACCCCATGGTCGGCAGATACGCAGTATTTT.

The chain recombines TRBV2 with TRBJ1-1, with D tentatively TRBD1 (5 bases). CDR1 and CDR2 (germline): SNHLY, FYNNEI. This CDR3 region has 13 residues. Trimming removed 4 bases from V and 4 bases from J, with 10 bases in between. In nucleotides, the CDR3 is TGTGCCAGCAGTGCGGGGGTTACCACTGAAGCTTTCTTT. This codes for CASSAGVTTEAFF.

This chain uses TRBV9 with TRBJ2-2; the D gene is possibly TRBD1 (6 bases). CDR1 and CDR2 (germline): SGDLS, YYNGEE. The CDR3 covers 17 residues. Trimming cost V 0 bases and J 1 base, with 13 bases left between them. The CDR3: CASSVATGQGNTGELFF. As DNA, the CDR3 is TGTGCCAGCAGCGTAGCTACAGGGCAGGGGAACACCGGGGAGCTGTTTTTT.

This chain joins TRBV7-9 and TRBJ1-2; D is perhaps TRBD1 (5 bases). Germline assignment: CDR1 SEHNR and CDR2 FQNEAQ (reference sequence). The CDR3 length is 11 residues. The ends were cut back, 3 bases at V and 8 bases at J, with 7 bases in the middle. The CDR3: CASSLDNGYTF. Here the CDR3 DNA reads TGTGCCAGCAGCTTGGACAACGGCTACACCTTC.

A single count supports this clone. Here the CDR3 DNA reads TGTGCCAGCAGTGGGGGACAAGCCCATGGCTACACCTTC. Its protein product is CASSGGQAHGYTF. V gene TRBV25-1 combines with J gene TRBJ1-2; maybe TRBD1 (6 bases). V lost 4 bases to trimming and J lost 6 bases, with 12 bases between them. Per germline, CDR1 MGHDK and CDR2 SYGVNS. This CDR3 has 13 residues.

The chain employs TRBV15 and TRBJ1-4; unclear D gene. Trimming removed 3 bases from V and 10 bases from J, with 18 bases in between. CDR1 and CDR2 (germline): LNHNV, YYDKDF (reference sequence). This CDR3 region has 15 residues. For the CDR3, the DNA is TGTGCCACCAGCAGGGCCGGCGGGGAGATTGCAAAACTGTTTTTT. Translating it yields CATSRAGGEIAKLFF.

V usage is TRBV6-1 and J usage is TRBJ1-6; no clear D. The germline V gene encodes CDR1 MNHNS and CDR2 SASEGT. Trimming cost V 2 bases and J 0 bases, with 14 bases left between them. CDR3 length equals 18 residues. The CDR3, as DNA: TGTGCCAGCAGTGAATTGGACTCTAGGAGCTCCTATAATTCACCCCTCCACTTT. Amino acid sequence: CASSELDSRSSYNSPLHF.

The V gene is TRBV7-9, the J gene TRBJ1-2, with a weak D call TRBD1 (5 bases). V lost 3 bases, J lost 3 bases, and 8 bases lay in between. This CDR3 has 13 amino acids. CDR1 SEHNR and CDR2 FQNEAQ come from the germline V gene (reference sequence). The CDR3 spells CASSFDRDYGYTF. DNA for the CDR3: TGTGCCAGCAGCTTTGACAGAGACTATGGCTACACCTTC.

This clone has more than one count but fewer than ten. This chain connects TRBV6-1 to TRBJ2-1, with 7 bases fitting TRBD2. Germline CDR1 is MNHNS and CDR2 is SASEGT. The CDR3 length is 14 residues. Losses at the gene ends were 6 bases for V and 3 bases for J; bases not matched to a gene: 5. CDR3 in DNA: TGTGCCAGCAGCGAAACTAGCGTCTACAATGAGCAGTTCTTC. It encodes CASSETSVYNEQFF.

The chain couples TRBV27 to TRBJ1-1; D is uncertain. The germline V gene encodes CDR1 MNHEY and CDR2 SMNVEV (reference sequence). The V end lost 0 bases, the J end lost 4 bases, and 15 bases lay between the germline ends. CDR3 size: 16 residues. CDR3 DNA: TGTGCCAGCAGTTTATCGCAGCGGGGAACTGCCACTGAAGCTTTCTTT. This codes for CASSLSQRGTATEAFF.

This clone has just one count. CDR3 residues: CASSYNLGDQPQHF. The DNA of the CDR3 is TGTGCCAGCAGTTACAATCTCGGTGATCAGCCCCAGCATTTT. The rearrangement links TRBV6-5 to TRBJ1-5, with D unclear. Trimming cost V 2 bases and J 5 bases, with 10 bases left between them. This CDR3 is built from 14 residues. Germline V CDR1 and CDR2: MNHEY, SVGAGI.

This chain joins TRBV2 and TRBJ2-7; 8 bases are a match to TRBD2. CDR3 length: 18 residues. The germline CDR1 and CDR2 sequences are SNHLY and FYNNEI. V shed 5 bases and J 6 bases; nucleotides not matched to a gene: 21. CDR3 sequence reads: CASSSGGGGPAGAREQYF. CDR3 bases: TGTGCCAGCAGTTCCGGGGGCGGGGGCCCAGCGGGAGCACGCGAGCAGTACTTC.